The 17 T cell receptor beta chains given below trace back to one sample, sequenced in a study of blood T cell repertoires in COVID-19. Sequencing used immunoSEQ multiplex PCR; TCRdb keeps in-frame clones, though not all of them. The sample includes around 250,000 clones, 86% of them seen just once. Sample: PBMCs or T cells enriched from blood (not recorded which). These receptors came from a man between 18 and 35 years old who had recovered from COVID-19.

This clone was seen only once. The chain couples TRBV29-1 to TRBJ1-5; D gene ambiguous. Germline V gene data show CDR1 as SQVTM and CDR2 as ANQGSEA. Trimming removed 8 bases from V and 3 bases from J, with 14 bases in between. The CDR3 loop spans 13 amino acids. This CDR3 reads CSPTTPVNQPQHF. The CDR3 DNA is TGCAGCCCAACTACGCCAGTCAATCAGCCCCAGCATTTT.

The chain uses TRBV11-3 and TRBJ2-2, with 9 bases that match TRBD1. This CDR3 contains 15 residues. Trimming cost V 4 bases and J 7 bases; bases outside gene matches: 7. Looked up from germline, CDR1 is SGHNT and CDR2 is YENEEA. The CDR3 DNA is TGTGCCAGCAGCTCCGGACAGGGGACGGTCGGGGAGCTGTTTTTT. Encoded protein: CASSSGQGTVGELFF.

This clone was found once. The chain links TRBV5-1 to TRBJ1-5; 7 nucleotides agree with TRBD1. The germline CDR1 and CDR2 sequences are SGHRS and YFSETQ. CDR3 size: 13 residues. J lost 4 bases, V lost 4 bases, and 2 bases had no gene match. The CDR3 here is CASSIQGNQPQHF. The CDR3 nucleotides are TGCGCCAGCAGCATACAGGGGAATCAGCCCCAGCATTTT.

In nucleotides, the CDR3 is TGTGCCAGCAGCTTAATATCAGAGACCCAGTACTTC. Translated: CASSLISETQYF. V is TRBV11-2 and J is TRBJ2-5; D unclear. V was cut by 2 bases and J by 4 bases, with 5 bases left in between. Germline V gives CDR1 SGHAT, CDR2 FQNNGV. CDR3 length: 12 residues.

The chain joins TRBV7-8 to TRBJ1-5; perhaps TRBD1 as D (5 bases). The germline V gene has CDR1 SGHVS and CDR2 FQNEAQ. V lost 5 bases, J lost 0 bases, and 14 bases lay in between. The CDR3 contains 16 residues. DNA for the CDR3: TGTGCCAGCAGCCCTGGGGCGAGCGATAGCAATCAGCCCCAGCATTTT. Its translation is CASSPGASDSNQPQHF. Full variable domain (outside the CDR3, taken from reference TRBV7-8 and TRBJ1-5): GAGVSQSPRYKVAKRGQDVALRCDPISGHVSLFWYQQALGQGPEFLTYFQNEAQLDKSGLPSDRFFAERPEGSVSTLKIQRTQQEDSAVYLCASSPGASDSNQPQHFGDGTRLSIL.

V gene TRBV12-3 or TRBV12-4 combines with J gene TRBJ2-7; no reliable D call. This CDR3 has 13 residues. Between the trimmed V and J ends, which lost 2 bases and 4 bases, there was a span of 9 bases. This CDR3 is CASSLSERYEQYF. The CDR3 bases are TGTGCCAGCAGTTTATCCGAGCGTTACGAGCAGTACTTC.

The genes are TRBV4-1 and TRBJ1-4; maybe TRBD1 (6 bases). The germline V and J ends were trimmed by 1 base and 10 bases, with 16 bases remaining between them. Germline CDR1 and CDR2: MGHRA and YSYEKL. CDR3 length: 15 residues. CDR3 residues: CASSQGGGPVGKLFF. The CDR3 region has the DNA TGCGCCAGCAGCCAAGGTGGGGGCCCAGTCGGAAAACTGTTTTTT.

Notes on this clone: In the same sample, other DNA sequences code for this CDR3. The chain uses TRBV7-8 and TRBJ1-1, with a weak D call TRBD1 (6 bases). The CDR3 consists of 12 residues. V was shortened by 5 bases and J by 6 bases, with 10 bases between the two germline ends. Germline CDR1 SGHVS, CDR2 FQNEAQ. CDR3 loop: CASSPGVPEAFF. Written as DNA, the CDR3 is TGTGCCAGCAGCCCAGGGGTTCCTGAAGCTTTCTTT.

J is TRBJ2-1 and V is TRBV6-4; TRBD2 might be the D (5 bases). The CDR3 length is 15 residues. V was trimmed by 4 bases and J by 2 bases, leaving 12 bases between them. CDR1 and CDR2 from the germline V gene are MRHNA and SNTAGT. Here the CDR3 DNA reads TGTGCCAGCAGTGTAAAGGACTCCCCCTACAATGAGCAGTTCTTC. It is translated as CASSVKDSPYNEQFF.

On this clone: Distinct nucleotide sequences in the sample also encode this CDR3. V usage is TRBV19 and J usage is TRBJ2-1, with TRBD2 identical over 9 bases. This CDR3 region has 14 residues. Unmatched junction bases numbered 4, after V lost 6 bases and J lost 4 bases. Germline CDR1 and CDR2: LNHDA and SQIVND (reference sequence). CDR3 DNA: TGTGCCAGTAGCCCCCTAGCGGGGTACAATGAGCAGTTCTTC. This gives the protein CASSPLAGYNEQFF. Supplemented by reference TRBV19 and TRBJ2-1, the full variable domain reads DGGITQSPKYLFRKEGQNVTLSCEQNLNHDAMYWYRQDPGQGLRLIYYSQIVNDFQKGDIAEGYSVSREKKESFPLTVTSAQKNPTAFYLCASSPLAGYNEQFFGPGTRLTVL.

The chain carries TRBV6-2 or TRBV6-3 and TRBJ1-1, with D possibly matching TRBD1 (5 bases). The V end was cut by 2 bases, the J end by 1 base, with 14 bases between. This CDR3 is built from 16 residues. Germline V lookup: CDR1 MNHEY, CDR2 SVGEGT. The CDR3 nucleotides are TGTGCCAGCAGTTACGGGATCAGGGTGCGGAACACTGAAGCTTTCTTT. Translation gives CASSYGIRVRNTEAFF.

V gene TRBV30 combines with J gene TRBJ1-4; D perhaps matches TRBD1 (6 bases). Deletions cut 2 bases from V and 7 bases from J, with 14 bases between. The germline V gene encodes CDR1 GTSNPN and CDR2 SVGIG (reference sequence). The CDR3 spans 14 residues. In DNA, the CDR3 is TGTGCCTGGAGTTGGGAGGGGGAAGGTGAAAAACTGTTTTTT. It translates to CAWSWEGEGEKLFF.

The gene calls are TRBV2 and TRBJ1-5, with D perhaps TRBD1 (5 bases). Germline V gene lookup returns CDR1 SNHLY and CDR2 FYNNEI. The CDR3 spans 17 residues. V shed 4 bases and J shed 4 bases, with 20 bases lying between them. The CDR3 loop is CASSGAFGQGDNQPQHF. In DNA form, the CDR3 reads TGTGCCAGCAGTGGGGCCTTCGGGCAGGGCGATAATCAGCCCCAGCATTTT.

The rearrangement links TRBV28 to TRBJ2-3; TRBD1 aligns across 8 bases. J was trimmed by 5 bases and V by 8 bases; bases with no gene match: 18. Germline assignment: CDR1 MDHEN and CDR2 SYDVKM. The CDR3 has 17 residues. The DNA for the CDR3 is TGTGCCAGCGGGACCTCCGGACAGGGAATGGATCAAGATACGCAGTATTTT. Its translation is CASGTSGQGMDQDTQYF.

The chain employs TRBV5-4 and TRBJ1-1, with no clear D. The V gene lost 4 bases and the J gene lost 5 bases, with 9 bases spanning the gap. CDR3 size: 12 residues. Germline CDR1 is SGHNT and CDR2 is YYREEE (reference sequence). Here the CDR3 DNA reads TGTGCCAGCAGCCTAGGTTCTACTGAAGCTTTCTTT. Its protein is CASSLGSTEAFF.

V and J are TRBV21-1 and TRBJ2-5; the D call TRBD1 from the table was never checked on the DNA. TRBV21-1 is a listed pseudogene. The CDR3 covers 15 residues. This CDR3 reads CANRASPTHQETQYF. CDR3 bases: TGTGCCAACCGAGCAAGCCCGACACACCAAGAGACCCAGTACTTC.

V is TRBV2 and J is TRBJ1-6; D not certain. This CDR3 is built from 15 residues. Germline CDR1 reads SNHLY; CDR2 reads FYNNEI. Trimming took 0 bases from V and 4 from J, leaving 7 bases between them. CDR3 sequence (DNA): TGTGCCAGCAGTGAAGCGAGAGTTTATAATTCACCCCTCCACTTT. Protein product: CASSEARVYNSPLHF.